The 24 T cell receptor beta chains listed next were all sequenced from one sample in a study of T cell responses to AZD1222 COVID-19 vaccine. Measured with immunoSEQ multiplex PCR; TCRdb has only the in-frame clones, and not every one. The sample has about 56,000 clones, around 88% seen once. This material consisted of peripheral blood, taken 28 days after the second AZD1222 dose. The source is an adult who received the AZD1222 COVID-19 vaccine.

The chain employs TRBV21-1 and TRBJ2-5; TRBD2, the table's D call, lacks a check against the DNA. TRBV21-1 is termed a pseudogene. This CDR3 has 16 residues. The CDR3 sequence is CASSTRTSGDQETQYF. The CDR3 coding sequence is TGTGCCAGCAGCACTCGGACTAGCGGGGATCAAGAGACCCAGTACTTC.

V gene TRBV3-1 (or the pseudogene TRBV3-2) combines with J gene TRBJ1-3; 7 nucleotides match TRBD1. Germline CDR1 is LGHDT and CDR2 is YNNKEL (reference sequence). The CDR3 is 16 amino acids. With 4 bases clipped from V and 0 bases from J, the junction kept 6 bases outside the gene matches. CDR3 residues: CASSRGRGGSGNTIYF. The CDR3 nucleotides read TGTGCCAGCAGCCGGGGCAGGGGGGGCTCTGGAAACACCATATATTTT.

The chain is built from TRBV7-3 and TRBJ1-1, with TRBD1 identical over 7 bases. Germline assignment: CDR1 SGHTA and CDR2 FQGTGA. Germline trimming cut 5 bases from V and 1 base from J; bases unmatched to any gene: 4. The CDR3 extends over 14 amino acids. The CDR3 loop is CASSPQGENTEAFF. CDR3 sequence (DNA): TGTGCCAGCAGCCCCCAGGGGGAGAACACTGAAGCTTTCTTT.

The chain employs TRBV6-2 or TRBV6-3 and TRBJ2-7; 8 bases align to TRBD2. The CDR3 contains 16 residues. J gave up 3 bases and V 2 bases, and 9 bases lay outside the gene matches. The germline V gene encodes CDR1 MNHEY and CDR2 SVGEGT. CDR3 in amino acids: CASSYGTLLAVYEQYF. The DNA for the CDR3 is TGTGCCAGCAGTTACGGGACCCTACTAGCGGTCTACGAGCAGTACTTC.

The chain couples TRBV2 to TRBJ2-4; tentatively, D is TRBD2 (5 bases). The CDR3 totals 12 residues. Per germline, CDR1 SNHLY and CDR2 FYNNEI. Trimming pared 7 bases from V and 4 bases from J, leaving 8 bases between. The CDR3, as DNA: TGTGCCAGCAACCCGGGGAAAAACATTCAGTACTTC. This encodes CASNPGKNIQYF.

The rearrangement links TRBV27 to TRBJ1-5, with a weak D call TRBD1 (6 bases). V was trimmed by 8 bases and J by 2 bases, leaving 16 bases between them. The CDR3 loop spans 15 amino acids. Germline V lookup: CDR1 MNHEY, CDR2 SMNVEV (reference sequence). CDR3 region: CASASAGAGNQPQHF. The CDR3 region has the DNA TGTGCCAGCGCCTCAGCGGGGGCGGGCAATCAGCCCCAGCATTTT.

V is TRBV15 and J is TRBJ1-4, with a tentative D call TRBD1 (5 bases). The V gene's germline CDR1 is LNHNV and CDR2 YYDKDF (reference sequence). The CDR3 totals 16 residues. V was shortened by 3 bases and J by 2 bases, with 13 bases between the two germline ends. CDR3 amino acids: CATSSQRGATNEKLFF. In DNA, the CDR3 is TGTGCCACCAGCAGTCAGCGGGGCGCGACTAATGAAAAACTGTTTTTT.

The V call is TRBV28, the J call TRBJ1-5; no reliable D call. Trimming removed 4 bases at V and 7 bases at J, with 14 bases between. This CDR3 region has 14 residues. CDR1 and CDR2 (germline): MDHEN, SYDVKM. The CDR3 here is CASSSPGKDQPQHF. The CDR3 DNA is TGTGCCAGCAGTTCTCCCGGTAAGGACCAGCCCCAGCATTTT.

The chain has TRBV19 and TRBJ2-7, with D maybe TRBD2 (6 bases). Germline CDR1 LNHDA, CDR2 SQIVND (reference sequence). This CDR3 comprises 15 residues. Trimming shortened V by 6 bases and J by 3 bases, and 18 bases separated the two germline ends. The CDR3 bases are TGTGCCAGTAGAGTCGCGGGGCCGGGAATCTACGAGCAGTACTTC. Residues: CASRVAGPGIYEQYF.

CDR3 DNA: TGTGCCAGCAGCTTAGATCAAGGAGGATCGGTAGTCTACAATGAGCAGTTCTTC. Translation gives CASSLDQGGSVVYNEQFF. The J gene is TRBJ2-1, the V gene TRBV11-3; D is possibly TRBD2 (5 bases). This CDR3 region has 18 residues. Trimming cost V 0 bases and J 3 bases, with 18 bases left between them. Germline V CDR1 and CDR2: SGHNT, YENEEA.

The J gene is TRBJ2-2, the V gene TRBV3-1 (or the pseudogene TRBV3-2), with 7 bases that match TRBD2. V was clipped by 1 base and J by 12 bases; unmatched bases: 5. The germline gives CDR1 LGHDT, CDR2 YNNKEL (reference sequence). The CDR3 sequence is 13 residues long. CDR3: CASSQGGGVKLFF. The CDR3 bases are TGTGCCAGCAGCCAAGGGGGAGGGGTGAAGCTGTTTTTT.

V is TRBV3-1 (or the pseudogene TRBV3-2) and J is TRBJ2-7; 9 bases match TRBD1. The CDR3 has 13 residues. Trimming took 4 bases from V and 7 from J; bases not matched to a gene: 5. Germline CDR1 and CDR2: LGHDT and YNNKEL (reference sequence). CDR3 nucleotides: TGTGCCAGCAGCCGAGACAGGGGGGGTGAGCAGTACTTC. Residues: CASSRDRGGEQYF.

V gene TRBV6-5 combines with J gene TRBJ2-1, with a tentative D call TRBD2 (5 bases). The V and J ends lost 0 bases and 8 bases respectively, with 5 bases between them. The germline gives CDR1 MNHEY, CDR2 SVGAGI. The CDR3 is made up of 12 amino acids. The DNA for the CDR3 is TGTGCCAGCAGTTACTCGCGGGATGAGCAGTTCTTC. It is translated as CASSYSRDEQFF.

The J gene is TRBJ2-3, the V gene TRBV7-9, with TRBD2 as a possible D gene (6 bases). The CDR3 is 13 residues long. V lost 2 bases to trimming and J lost 6 bases, with 9 bases between them. Germline-derived CDR1 and CDR2 are SEHNR and FQNEAQ (reference sequence). CDR3 nucleotides: TGTGCCAGCAGCTTAAGCGCGGGGGATACGCAGTATTTT. Protein sequence: CASSLSAGDTQYF. Supplemented by reference TRBV7-9 and TRBJ2-3, the full variable domain reads DTGVSQNPRHKITKRGQNVTFRCDPISEHNRLYWYRQTLGQGPEFLTYFQNEAQLEKSRLLSDRFSAERPKGSFSTLEIQRTEQGDSAMYLCASSLSAGDTQYFGPGTRLTVL.

This clone is a singleton in its sample. The chain recombines TRBV19 with TRBJ1-6; D is uncertain. Germline V gene data show CDR1 as LNHDA and CDR2 as SQIVND (reference sequence). V was cut by 5 bases and J by 10 bases, with 12 bases left in between. This CDR3 comprises 13 residues. This CDR3 is CASSDGLNSPLHF. The CDR3 coding sequence is TGTGCCAGTAGTGACGGGCTAAACTCACCCCTCCACTTT.

This chain links TRBV6-1 with TRBJ1-5, with D hard to call. Germline-derived CDR1 and CDR2 are MNHNS and SASEGT. The V gene lost 7 bases and the J gene lost 4 bases, with 11 bases spanning the gap. The CDR3 is 13 residues long. CDR3 loop: CASTNPGNQPQHF. CDR3 nucleotides: TGTGCCAGCACCAACCCCGGGAATCAGCCCCAGCATTTT.

The V gene is TRBV5-1, the J gene TRBJ2-3, with 8 bases aligning to TRBD1. J was trimmed by 7 bases and V by 4 bases; bases with no gene match: 8. Germline values: CDR1 SGHRS, CDR2 YFSETQ. The CDR3 consists of 14 residues. The CDR3 nucleotides read TGCGCCAGCAGCATCGGACAGGGAAGAAATACGCAGTATTTT. This translates into CASSIGQGRNTQYF.

This rearrangement joins TRBV5-1 to TRBJ1-1; 8 bases fit TRBD1. V lost 4 bases and J lost 1; bases outside the gene matches: 3. Germline V gene lookup returns CDR1 SGHRS and CDR2 YFSETQ. This CDR3 has 14 residues. CDR3 bases: TGCGCCAGCAGCAGCGGACAGGGGAACACTGAAGCTTTCTTT. Translating it yields CASSSGQGNTEAFF. Looking up the rest from reference TRBV5-1 and TRBJ1-1 gives the full variable domain: KAGVTQTPRYLIKTRGQQVTLSCSPISGHRSVSWYQQTPGQGLQFLFEYFSETQRNKGNFPGRFSGRQFSNSRSEMNVSTLELGDSALYLCASSSGQGNTEAFFGQGTRLTVV.

The chain links TRBV18 to TRBJ2-1; 7 bases line up with TRBD2. V shed 0 bases and J 3 bases; nucleotides not matched to a gene: 2. Germline CDR1 is KGHSH and CDR2 is LQKENI. This CDR3 contains 15 residues. The DNA of the CDR3 is TGTGCCAGCTCACCACCGTCTAGCGGCTACAATGAGCAGTTCTTC. This sequence encodes CASSPPSSGYNEQFF.

In its sample, this clone was seen a few times. The J gene is TRBJ1-2, the V gene TRBV10-3; D unresolved. With 8 bases removed from V and 6 bases from J, the gap between germline ends came to 13 bases. The CDR3 has 12 residues. CDR1 is ENHRY, CDR2 SYGVKD, per germline. In DNA, the CDR3 is TGTGCCATCTGGGGTTCGGCTAATGGCTACACCTTC. Translated: CAIWGSANGYTF.

This clone has only a few counts. The CDR3 loop is CASSTQTGGKYGYTF. In DNA form, the CDR3 reads TGTGCCAGCAGTACCCAGACAGGGGGCAAGTATGGCTACACCTTC. The rearrangement links TRBV6-5 to TRBJ1-2, with 10 bases that match TRBD1. V lost 5 bases and J lost 5; bases outside the gene matches: 8. This CDR3 has 15 residues. Germline loops: CDR1 MNHEY, CDR2 SVGAGI.

This chain uses TRBV5-1 with TRBJ2-2; D is ambiguous. This CDR3 contains 14 residues. Germline V gene sequence: CDR1 SGHRS, CDR2 YFSETQ. V was trimmed by 4 bases and J by 2 bases, leaving 9 bases between them. CDR3 coding DNA: TGCGCCAGCAGCGCCGGTACAAACACCGGGGAGCTGTTTTTT. Protein product: CASSAGTNTGELFF.

The chain has TRBV2 and TRBJ1-2; maybe TRBD1 (6 bases). The CDR3 consists of 14 residues. Per germline, CDR1 SNHLY and CDR2 FYNNEI. Deletions cut 6 bases from V and 4 bases from J, with 15 bases between. Here the CDR3 reads CASRGTNTAYGYTF. CDR3 sequence (DNA): TGTGCCAGCAGGGGGACAAATACGGCCTATGGCTACACCTTC.

The rearrangement uses TRBV5-6 and TRBJ2-2; D ambiguous. Trimming removed 2 bases from V and 9 bases from J, with 14 bases in between. This CDR3 region has 14 residues. CDR1 is SGHDT, CDR2 YYEEEE, per germline. CDR3: CASSLMGRVRELFF. The CDR3 DNA follows: TGTGCCAGCAGCTTAATGGGTCGAGTCCGGGAGCTGTTTTTT. The full variable domain, its missing parts supplied by reference TRBV5-6 and TRBJ2-2, is DAGVTQSPTHLIKTRGQQVTLRCSPKSGHDTVSWYQQALGQGPQFIFQYYEEEERQRGNFPDRFSGHQFPNYSSELNVNALLLGDSALYLCASSLMGRVRELFFGEGSRLTVL.